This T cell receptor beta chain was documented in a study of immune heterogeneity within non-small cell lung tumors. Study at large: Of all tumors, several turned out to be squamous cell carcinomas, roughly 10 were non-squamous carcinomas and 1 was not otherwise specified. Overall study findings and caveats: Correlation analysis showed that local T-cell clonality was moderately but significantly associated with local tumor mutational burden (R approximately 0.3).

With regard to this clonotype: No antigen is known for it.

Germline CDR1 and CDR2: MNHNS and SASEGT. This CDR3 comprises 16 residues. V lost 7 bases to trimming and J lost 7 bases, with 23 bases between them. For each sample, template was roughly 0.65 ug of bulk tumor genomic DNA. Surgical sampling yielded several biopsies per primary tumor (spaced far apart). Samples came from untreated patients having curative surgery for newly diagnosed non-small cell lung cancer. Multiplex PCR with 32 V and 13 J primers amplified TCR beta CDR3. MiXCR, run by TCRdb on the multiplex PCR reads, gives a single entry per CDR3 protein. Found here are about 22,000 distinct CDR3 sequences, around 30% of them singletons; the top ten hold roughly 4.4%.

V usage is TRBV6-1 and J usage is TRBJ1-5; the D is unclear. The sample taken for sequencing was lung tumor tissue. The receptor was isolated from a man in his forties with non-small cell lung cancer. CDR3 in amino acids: CASTRSPYRSEQPQHF. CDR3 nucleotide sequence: TGTGCCAGCACCCGTTCGCCTTACAGATCTGAACAGCCCCAGCATTTT.